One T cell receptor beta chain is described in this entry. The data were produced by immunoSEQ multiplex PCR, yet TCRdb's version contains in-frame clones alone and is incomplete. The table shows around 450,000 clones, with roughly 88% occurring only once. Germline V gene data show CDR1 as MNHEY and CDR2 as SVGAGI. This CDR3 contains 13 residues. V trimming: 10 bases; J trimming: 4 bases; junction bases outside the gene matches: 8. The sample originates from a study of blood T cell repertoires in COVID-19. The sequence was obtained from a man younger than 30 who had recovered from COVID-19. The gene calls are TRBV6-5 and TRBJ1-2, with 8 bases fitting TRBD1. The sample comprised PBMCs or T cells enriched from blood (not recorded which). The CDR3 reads CATEDRAGYGYTF. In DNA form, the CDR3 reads TGTGCCACAGAGGACAGGGCGGGCTATGGCTACACCTTC.